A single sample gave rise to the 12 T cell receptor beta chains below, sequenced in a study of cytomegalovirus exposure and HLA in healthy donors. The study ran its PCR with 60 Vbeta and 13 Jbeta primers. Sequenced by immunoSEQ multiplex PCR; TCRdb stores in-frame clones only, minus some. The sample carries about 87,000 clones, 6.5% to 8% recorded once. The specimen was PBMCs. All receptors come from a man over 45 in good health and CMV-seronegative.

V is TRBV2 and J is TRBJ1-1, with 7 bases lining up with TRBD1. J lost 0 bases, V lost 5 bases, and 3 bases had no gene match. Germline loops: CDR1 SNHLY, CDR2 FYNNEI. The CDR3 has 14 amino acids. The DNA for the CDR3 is TGTGCCAGCAGTTGGGGACAGCTGAACACTGAAGCTTTCTTT. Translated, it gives CASSWGQLNTEAFF.

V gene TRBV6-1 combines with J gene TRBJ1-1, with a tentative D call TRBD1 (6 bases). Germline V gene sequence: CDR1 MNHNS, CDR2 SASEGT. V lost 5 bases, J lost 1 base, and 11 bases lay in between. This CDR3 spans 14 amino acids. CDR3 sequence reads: CASSHTGKNTEAFF. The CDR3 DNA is TGTGCCAGCAGTCACACAGGGAAGAACACTGAAGCTTTCTTT.

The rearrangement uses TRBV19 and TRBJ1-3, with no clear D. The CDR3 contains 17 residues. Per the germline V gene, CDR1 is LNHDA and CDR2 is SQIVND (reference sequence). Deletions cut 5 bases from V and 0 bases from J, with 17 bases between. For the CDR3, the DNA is TGTGCCAGTAGTCCAGCGGTTGGCCCGAGCTCTGGAAACACCATATATTTT. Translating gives CASSPAVGPSSGNTIYF. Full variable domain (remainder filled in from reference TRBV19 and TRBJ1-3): DGGITQSPKYLFRKEGQNVTLSCEQNLNHDAMYWYRQDPGQGLRLIYYSQIVNDFQKGDIAEGYSVSREKKESFPLTVTSAQKNPTAFYLCASSPAVGPSSGNTIYFGEGSWLTVV.

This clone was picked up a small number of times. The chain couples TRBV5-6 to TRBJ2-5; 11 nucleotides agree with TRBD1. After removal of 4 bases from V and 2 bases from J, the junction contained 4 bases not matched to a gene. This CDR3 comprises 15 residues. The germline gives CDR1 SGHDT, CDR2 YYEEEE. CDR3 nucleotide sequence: TGTGCCAGCAGCGCGGACAGGGGGCTTCAAGAGACCCAGTACTTC. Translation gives CASSADRGLQETQYF.

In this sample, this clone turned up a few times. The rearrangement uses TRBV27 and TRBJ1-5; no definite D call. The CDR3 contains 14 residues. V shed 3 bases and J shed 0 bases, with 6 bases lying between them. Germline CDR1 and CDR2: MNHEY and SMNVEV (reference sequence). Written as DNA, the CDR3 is TGTGCCAGCAGTTTTAGCCATAGCAATCAGCCCCAGCATTTT. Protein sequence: CASSFSHSNQPQHF.

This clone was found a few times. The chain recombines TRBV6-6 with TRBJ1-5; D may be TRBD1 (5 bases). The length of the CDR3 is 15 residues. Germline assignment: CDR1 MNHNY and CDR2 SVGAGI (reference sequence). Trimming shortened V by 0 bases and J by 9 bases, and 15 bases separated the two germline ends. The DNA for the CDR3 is TGTGCCAGCAGTTACTCCTCGGACACCGGGCGGCCCCAGCATTTT. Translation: CASSYSSDTGRPQHF.

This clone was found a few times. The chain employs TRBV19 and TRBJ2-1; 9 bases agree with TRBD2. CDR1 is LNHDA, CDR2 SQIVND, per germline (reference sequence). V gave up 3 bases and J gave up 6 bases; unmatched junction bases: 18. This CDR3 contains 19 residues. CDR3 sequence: CASSMRVIAGEVRINEQFF. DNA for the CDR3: TGTGCCAGTAGTATGCGGGTGATAGCGGGAGAGGTTAGGATCAATGAGCAGTTCTTC.

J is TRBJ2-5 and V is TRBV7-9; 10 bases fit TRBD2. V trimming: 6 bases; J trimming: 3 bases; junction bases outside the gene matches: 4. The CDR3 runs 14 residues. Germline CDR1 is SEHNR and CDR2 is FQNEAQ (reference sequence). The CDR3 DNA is TGTGCCAGCAGTGATGGACTAGCGGAAGAGACCCAGTACTTC. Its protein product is CASSDGLAEETQYF.

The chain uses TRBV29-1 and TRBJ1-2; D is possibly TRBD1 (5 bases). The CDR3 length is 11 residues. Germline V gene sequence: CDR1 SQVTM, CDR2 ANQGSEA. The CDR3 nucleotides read TGCATCGCGGGGACCGACTATGGCTACACCTTC. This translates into CIAGTDYGYTF.

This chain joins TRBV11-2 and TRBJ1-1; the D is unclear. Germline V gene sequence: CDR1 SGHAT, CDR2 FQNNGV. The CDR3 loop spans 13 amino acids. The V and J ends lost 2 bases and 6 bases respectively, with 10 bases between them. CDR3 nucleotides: TGTGCCAGCAGCTTAAGGATAGCCGCTGAAGCTTTCTTT. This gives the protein CASSLRIAAEAFF.

The CDR3 loop reads CASSPYSGEQFF. CDR3 nucleotides: TGTGCCAGCTCACCCTATAGCGGAGAGCAGTTCTTC. The chain employs TRBV18 and TRBJ2-1; possible D gene TRBD2, 6 bases. CDR1 and CDR2 (germline): KGHSH, LQKENI. The V and J ends lost 3 bases and 10 bases respectively, with 10 bases between them. The CDR3 covers 12 residues.

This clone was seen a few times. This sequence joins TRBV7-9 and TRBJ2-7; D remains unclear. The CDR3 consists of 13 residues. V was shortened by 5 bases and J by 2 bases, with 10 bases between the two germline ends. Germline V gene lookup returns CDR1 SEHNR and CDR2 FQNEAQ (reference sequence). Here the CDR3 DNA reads TGTGCCAGCAGCCACGCGCAAACCTACGAGCAGTACTTC. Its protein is CASSHAQTYEQYF.